A single T cell receptor beta chain is shown here with its context. Its antigen is undetermined. This sample was included in a study of naive and memory T cell subsets. This CDR3 is built from 13 residues. Between the trimmed V and J ends, which lost 1 base and 11 bases, there was a span of 17 bases. Germline assignment: CDR1 SQVTM and CDR2 ANQGSEA. Study-wide results and caveats: Especially in CD8 cells, naive repertoires contained a few larger clonotypes, possibly CD45RA-re-expressing memory cells.

An equimolar mix of two oligonucleotides served as the beta constant-region primer for TRBC1 and TRBC2. The ligated cDNA underwent four PCR rounds using SP2 and nested alpha and beta constant-region primers. TCRdb redid the calling of the UMI-ligation and nested PCR reads with MiXCR, one entry per CDR3 protein. This sample carries approximately 140,000 distinct CDR3 sequences, approximately 21% of them seen once, and the ten largest clones take about 0.57%. The sequencing input was naive CD8+ T cells from blood. The TCR originated in a human donor in good health. This chain links TRBV29-1 with TRBJ1-1; tentative D call: TRBD1 (5 bases). The CDR3 reads CSVEVGTRVGAFF. The CDR3 nucleotides read TGCAGCGTTGAAGTGGGGACGAGGGTAGGGGCTTTCTTT.